The 13 T cell receptor beta chains below come from one sample, sequenced in a study of blood T cell repertoires in COVID-19. Libraries were prepared by immunoSEQ multiplex PCR; TCRdb keeps only in-frame clonotypes and omits some of them. In the table there are around 100,000 clones, roughly 84% of which are singletons. The specimen sequenced was peripheral blood. The origin of the receptors is a woman older than 75 with acute or convalescent COVID-19.

The V gene is TRBV15, the J gene TRBJ2-7; D is unclear. Germline CDR1 and CDR2: LNHNV and YYDKDF (reference sequence). Trimming took off 2 bases at V and 4 bases at J, with 6 bases between the two ends. The CDR3 runs 12 residues. The CDR3 coding sequence is TGTGCCACCAGCAGAAACTCGTACGAGCAGTACTTC. Translation gives CATSRNSYEQYF.

This chain joins TRBV13 and TRBJ2-1, with 9 bases fitting TRBD2. J was trimmed by 7 bases and V by 3 bases; bases with no gene match: 7. CDR1 is PRHDT, CDR2 FYEKMQ, per germline (reference sequence). The CDR3 has 15 residues. The CDR3 bases are TGTGCCAGCAGCTTCGGCGGGAGGGCGTCAAATGAGCAGTTCTTC. Its protein is CASSFGGRASNEQFF.

This rearrangement joins TRBV5-4 to TRBJ2-3, with TRBD1 matching 7 bases. The CDR3 spans 15 residues. CDR1 SGHNT and CDR2 YYREEE come from the germline V gene (reference sequence). The V gene end was trimmed by 0 bases and the J gene end by 2 bases; junction bases not matched to a gene: 3. The CDR3 spells CASSLGRGFTDTQYF. CDR3 DNA: TGTGCCAGCAGCTTGGGCAGGGGGTTCACAGATACGCAGTATTTT.

V is TRBV10-3 and J is TRBJ2-3; D is possibly TRBD2 (7 bases). Trimming stripped 6 bases from V and 3 bases from J, with 25 bases between. Germline V CDR1 and CDR2: ENHRY, SYGVKD. CDR3 length equals 18 residues. The CDR3 reads CAISDPRGAGVGTDTQYF. The DNA for the CDR3 is TGTGCCATCAGCGACCCCCGGGGGGCGGGAGTCGGAACAGATACGCAGTATTTT.

This chain joins TRBV18 and TRBJ1-6; possible D gene TRBD1, 5 bases. The CDR3 loop spans 16 amino acids. The ends were cut back, 6 bases at V and 7 bases at J, with 19 bases in the middle. From germline, CDR1 is KGHSH and CDR2 LQKENI. Here the CDR3 reads CASSLDSVRANSPLHF. DNA for the CDR3: TGTGCCAGCTCCCTAGACAGCGTCAGGGCGAATTCACCCCTCCACTTT.

The chain carries TRBV6-5 and TRBJ2-1, with D possibly TRBD1 on 6 matching bases. Germline CDR1 and CDR2: MNHEY and SVGAGI. V was trimmed by 6 bases and J by 5 bases, leaving 11 bases between them. The CDR3 consists of 13 residues. CDR3 amino acids: CASSATGNNEQFF. DNA of the CDR3: TGTGCCAGCAGCGCAACAGGGAACAATGAGCAGTTCTTC.

This chain's CDR3 is CASSLDTNQPQHF. The CDR3 coding sequence is TGTGCCAGCAGCTTAGACACGAATCAGCCCCAGCATTTT. V usage is TRBV7-9 and J usage is TRBJ1-5; D is unresolved. This CDR3 contains 13 residues. Germline lookup yields CDR1 SEHNR and CDR2 FQNEAQ (reference sequence). The V and J ends lost 1 base and 4 bases respectively, with 5 bases between them.

The J gene is TRBJ2-2, the V gene TRBV30; possible D gene TRBD1, 5 bases. The V gene lost 3 bases and the J gene lost 1 base, with 9 bases spanning the gap. CDR3 length equals 14 residues. Per the germline V gene, CDR1 is GTSNPN and CDR2 is SVGIG (reference sequence). The CDR3 sequence is CAWSAGQNTGELFF. The CDR3 DNA is TGTGCCTGGAGCGCCGGACAGAACACCGGGGAGCTGTTTTTT. The full variable domain, with the rest looked up from reference TRBV30 and TRBJ2-2, is SQTIHQWPATLVQPVGSPLSLECTVEGTSNPNLYWYRQAAGRGLQLLFYSVGIGQISSEVPQNLSASRPQDRQFILSSKKLLLSDSGFYLCAWSAGQNTGELFFGEGSRLTVL.

The rearrangement uses TRBV12-3 or TRBV12-4 and TRBJ1-2; TRBD1 is a possible D gene (5 bases). Trimming took off 6 bases at V and 1 base at J, with 9 bases between the two ends. The CDR3 has 13 residues. CDR3 region: CASSQDSNYGYTF. CDR3 nucleotides: TGTGCCAGCAGCCAAGACAGTAACTATGGCTACACCTTC.

The gene calls are TRBV2 and TRBJ2-2, with D possibly being TRBD1 (6 bases). Trimming removed 5 bases at V and 1 base at J, with 11 bases between. Germline CDR1 reads SNHLY; CDR2 reads FYNNEI. This CDR3 is 15 amino acids long. CDR3 protein: CASSSTGLNTGELFF. CDR3 sequence (DNA): TGTGCCAGCAGTAGTACAGGGTTGAACACCGGGGAGCTGTTTTTT.

This rearrangement joins TRBV6-5 to TRBJ1-4; TRBD1 aligns across 8 bases. Germline assignment: CDR1 MNHEY and CDR2 SVGAGI. The CDR3 length is 15 residues. Unmatched junction bases numbered 10, after V lost 6 bases and J lost 7 bases. The CDR3: CASRRQGTDSEKLFF. CDR3 in DNA: TGTGCCAGCAGAAGACAGGGGACCGACAGTGAAAAACTGTTTTTT.

The chain couples TRBV19 to TRBJ1-5, with 12 bases matching TRBD1. Germline V gives CDR1 LNHDA, CDR2 SQIVND (reference sequence). This CDR3 has 16 amino acids. The V gene end was trimmed by 1 base and the J gene end by 7 bases; junction bases not matched to a gene: 5. The CDR3 sequence is CASSIGPGTGGQPQHF. The CDR3 bases are TGTGCCAGTAGTATAGGTCCCGGGACAGGGGGCCAGCCCCAGCATTTT.

This clone came up a few times. The genes are TRBV2 and TRBJ2-2; 7 nucleotides align to TRBD2. The CDR3 covers 14 residues. The germline CDR1 and CDR2 sequences are SNHLY and FYNNEI. V lost 7 bases, J lost 8 bases, and 10 bases stayed unmatched. The CDR3 spells CASTGTTRIGELFF. CDR3 nucleotides: TGTGCCAGCACCGGGACTACCCGAATTGGGGAGCTGTTTTTT.